This T cell receptor (beta chain) was captured by sequencing in a study of blood T cells in healthy people across ages. Overall study results and limits: Long-lived donors exceeded aged donors in naive CD4+ cells and diversity.

Together with a sample-barcoded 5' primer, a J-beta primer mix was included in a second PCR lasting roughly 6 to 12 cycles. A template-switch adaptor with 12 random nucleotides tagged each cDNA molecule. In TCRdb, the 5' RACE reads were re-called with MiXCR into one record per CDR3 protein. This table has under 2,000,000 distinct CDR3 sequences, about 50% appearing once. With respect to this clonotype: The target antigen is unknown.

The source material was blood. This sequence originates from a woman aged 40 to 49 in good health.

The CDR3 loop reads CASREPYNSPLHF. The CDR3 bases are TGTGCCAGCCGGGAACCTTATAATTCACCCCTCCACTTT. This chain joins TRBV27 and TRBJ1-6; D gene uncertain. The CDR3 is 13 residues long. The germline V gene encodes CDR1 MNHEY and CDR2 SMNVEV (reference sequence). V was pared by 8 bases and J by 4 bases, with 9 bases between.